This entry describes one TCR beta chain. The data stem from a study of blood T cell repertoires in COVID-19. Study information: Donors in the United States, Italy and Spain gave samples during acute or convalescent COVID-19. T cells, B-cell-depleted T cells, or PBMCs supplied cDNA or gDNA.

Authors' methods: Reference gene primer amplification gave nucleated cell count estimates. This table comes from immunoSEQ multiplex PCR, and its TCRdb copy is limited to in-frame clones, with some not included. V and J calls and clone size come straight from that table; D and trimming were deduced from the DNA. The table has 250,000 or so clones, 89% seen once. This CDR3 is 15 amino acids long. Germline loops: CDR1 SGDLS, CDR2 YYNGEE. Trimming at V came to 1 base and at J to 5 bases, leaving 4 bases not matched to a gene. This chain joins TRBV9 and TRBJ2-5; 11 bases line up with TRBD2. Material for sequencing was peripheral blood. The source of this sequence is a woman aged 40 to 49 who had recovered from COVID-19. CDR3 amino acids: CASSVTSGGGETQYF. The CDR3 DNA sequence: TGTGCCAGCAGCGTAACTAGCGGGGGCGGTGAGACCCAGTACTTC.